Presented here are 10 T cell receptor beta chains from one specimen sequenced in a study of response to subunit inactivated influenza vaccine. MiXCR, run by TCRdb on the RT-PCR reads, gives a single entry per CDR3 protein. The sample contains roughly 160,000 distinct CDR3 sequences, approximately 11% of which appear only once. The material sequenced was non-naive T cells sorted from PBMCs, taken roughly 45 days after vaccination. Receptors were obtained from a man between 45 and 60 years old who received an inactivated influenza vaccine.

This clonotype was found a few times. The chain links TRBV6-5 to TRBJ2-2; 9 bases fit TRBD2. This CDR3 has 18 amino acids. J lost 0 bases, V lost 0 bases, and 5 bases had no gene match. In germline, CDR1 is MNHEY, CDR2 SVGAGI. The CDR3 loop reads CASSYSKASGTNTGELFF. The CDR3 DNA reads TGTGCCAGCAGTTACTCGAAGGCTAGCGGGACGAACACCGGGGAGCTGTTTTTT.

The genes are TRBV29-1 and TRBJ1-1, with TRBD1 as a possible D gene (6 bases). V lost 4 bases, J lost 5 bases, and 17 bases lay in between. The germline V gene has CDR1 SQVTM and CDR2 ANQGSEA. The CDR3 has 14 amino acids. CDR3: CSVVGGSLGTEAFF. CDR3 bases: TGCAGCGTTGTAGGGGGGAGTCTGGGGACTGAAGCTTTCTTT. Combining the CDR3 with reference TRBV29-1 and TRBJ1-1 gives the whole variable domain SAVISQKPSRDICQRGTSLTIQCQVDSQVTMMFWYRQQPGQSLTLIATANQGSEATYESGFVIDKFPISRPNLTFSTLTVSNMSPEDSSIYLCSVVGGSLGTEAFFGQGTRLTVV.

The J gene is TRBJ2-3, the V gene TRBV11-3; 10 positions agree with TRBD2. The V gene's germline CDR1 is SGHNT and CDR2 YENEEA. The CDR3 consists of 21 residues. The V gene end was trimmed by 4 bases and the J gene end by 6 bases; junction bases not matched to a gene: 25. The CDR3 DNA is TGTGCCAGCAGCTCCCTCCGTCGGCAGGGCGGACTAGCGGCCCTCCCGGATACGCAGTATTTT. The encoded protein is CASSSLRRQGGLAALPDTQYF.

This clonotype was seen a few times. The V call is TRBV29-1, the J call TRBJ2-1, with 9 bases that match TRBD2. V gave up 6 bases and J gave up 6 bases; unmatched junction bases: 12. Germline CDR1 is SQVTM and CDR2 is ANQGSEA. This CDR3 has 15 residues. CDR3 nucleotide sequence: TGCAGCGTCCGCGGGATAGCGGGGGAGGGCAATGAGCAGTTCTTC. Amino acids: CSVRGIAGEGNEQFF.

The gene calls are TRBV5-1 and TRBJ2-7, with 9 bases identical to TRBD2. Germline V gene data show CDR1 as SGHRS and CDR2 as YFSETQ. This CDR3 has 14 residues. Trimming cost V 2 bases and J 9 bases; bases outside gene matches: 9. The CDR3 reads CASSFQDPSGVQYF. Here the CDR3 DNA reads TGCGCCAGCAGCTTCCAGGACCCTAGCGGGGTGCAGTACTTC.

The rearrangement uses TRBV4-2 and TRBJ2-7, with D unclear. Germline CDR1 LGHNA, CDR2 YNFKEQ. This CDR3 is 14 amino acids long. The ends were cut back, 9 bases at V and 0 bases at J, with 15 bases in the middle. The CDR3 DNA sequence: TGTGCCAGTCGTCGGGCAGCCTCCTCCTACGAGCAGTACTTC. Protein sequence: CASRRAASSYEQYF.

This clonotype was seen ten or more times. This chain links TRBV6-5 with TRBJ1-4, with 10 bases fitting TRBD1. The CDR3 sequence is 16 residues long. Germline values: CDR1 MNHEY, CDR2 SVGAGI. The ends lost 2 bases at V and 6 bases at J; junction bases unmatched: 6. This CDR3 is CASSYLGGTGDEKLFF. CDR3 nucleotides: TGTGCCAGCAGTTACCTCGGGGGGACAGGGGATGAAAAACTGTTTTTT.

J is TRBJ2-1 and V is TRBV5-4; a weak D match, TRBD1 (6 bases). The CDR3 covers 16 residues. Looked up from germline, CDR1 is SGHNT and CDR2 is YYREEE (reference sequence). With 3 bases removed from V and 6 bases from J, the gap between germline ends came to 19 bases. The DNA of the CDR3 is TGTGCCAGCAGCTCCGGGGCTCTCAAAGGGGGCAATGAGCAGTTCTTC. This gives the protein CASSSGALKGGNEQFF.

In this sample, this clonotype turned up once. The chain is built from TRBV6-2 or TRBV6-3 and TRBJ1-3, with a possible D match to TRBD1 (5 bases). The CDR3 loop spans 15 amino acids. Germline CDR1 MNHEY, CDR2 SVGEGT. Trimming removed 2 bases at V and 2 bases at J, with 10 bases between. In nucleotides, the CDR3 is TGTGCCAGCAGTTACGGGACTCACCCTGGAAACACCATATATTTT. Protein: CASSYGTHPGNTIYF.

The rearrangement joins TRBV2 to TRBJ2-3; the match to TRBD2 covers 14 bases. The CDR3 has 16 residues. Germline V gene sequence: CDR1 SNHLY, CDR2 FYNNEI. V lost 6 bases to trimming and J lost 2 bases; unmatched junction nucleotides: 4. This CDR3 reads CASRGTSGGNTDTQYF. CDR3 bases: TGTGCCAGCAGGGGGACTAGCGGGGGAAACACAGATACGCAGTATTTT.